This TCR beta chain was sequenced during a study of T-cell memory formation after mild COVID-19. V was clipped by 5 bases and J by 2 bases; unmatched bases: 6. The CDR3 loop spans 15 amino acids. Germline V lookup: CDR1 SGHDT, CDR2 YYEEEE. Only a few counts were recorded for this clonotype. Antigen: not known. Notes on the study in general: Day 15 to 85 contracting clones showed balanced CD4/CD8; later expanders leaned CD4+.

TCRdb reprocessed the 5' RACE reads with MiXCR, giving one entry per CDR3 protein. The sample yields 400,000 or so distinct CDR3 sequences, approximately 20% seen once. This chain connects TRBV5-6 to TRBJ2-3, with 9 bases identical to TRBD2. This clonotype was obtained from an adult woman who had mild COVID-19 (a few samples of this study predate the infection). Cell type and time point are not known. Sequences were obtained from PBMCs or a T cell subset sorted from them (not recorded which). The DNA for the CDR3 is TGTGCCAGCAGTTCTAGCGGGGAGCCCACAGATACGCAGTATTTT. Translation gives CASSSSGEPTDTQYF.